The present T cell receptor (beta chain) was sequenced within a study of naive and memory T cell subsets. This clonotype was seen repeatedly, ten times or more. An oligonucleotide containing a UMI was ligated to the 3' end of TCR cDNA. RNA was extracted from less than 3 ml of whole blood of healthy adults. Unsorted total RNA, roughly 1 to 1000 ng, was DNase treated before reverse transcription. Amplification of ligated cDNA took four PCR rounds with SP2 and nested alpha and beta constant primers. MiXCR, applied by TCRdb to the UMI-ligation and nested PCR reads, yields one record per CDR3 protein. The table lists some 25,000 distinct CDR3 sequences, over 4% of them singletons. The CDR3 covers 11 residues. V lost 0 bases and J 5 bases, leaving 2 bases between the germline ends. Germline V gene lookup returns CDR1 SGHDT and CDR2 YYEEEE.

Sequenced input: blood. This clonotype was sampled from an adult in good health. The chain couples TRBV5-6 to TRBJ1-1; D is unresolved. CDR3 nucleotide sequence: TGTGCCAGCAGCTTGGAGACTGAAGCTTTCTTT. This sequence encodes CASSLETEAFF.